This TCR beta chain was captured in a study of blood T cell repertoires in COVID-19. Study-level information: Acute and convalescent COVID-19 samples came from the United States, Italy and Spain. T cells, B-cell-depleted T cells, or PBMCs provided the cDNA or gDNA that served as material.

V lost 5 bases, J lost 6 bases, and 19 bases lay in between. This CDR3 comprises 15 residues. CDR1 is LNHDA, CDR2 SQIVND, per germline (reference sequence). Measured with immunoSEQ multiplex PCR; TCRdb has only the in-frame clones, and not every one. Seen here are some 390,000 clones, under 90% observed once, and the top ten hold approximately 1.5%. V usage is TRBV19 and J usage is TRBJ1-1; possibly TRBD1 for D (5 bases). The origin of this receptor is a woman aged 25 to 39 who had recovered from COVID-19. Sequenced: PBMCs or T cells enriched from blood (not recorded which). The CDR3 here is CASSLSRGYGAEAFF. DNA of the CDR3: TGTGCCAGTAGTCTTTCACGGGGGTATGGGGCTGAAGCTTTCTTT.